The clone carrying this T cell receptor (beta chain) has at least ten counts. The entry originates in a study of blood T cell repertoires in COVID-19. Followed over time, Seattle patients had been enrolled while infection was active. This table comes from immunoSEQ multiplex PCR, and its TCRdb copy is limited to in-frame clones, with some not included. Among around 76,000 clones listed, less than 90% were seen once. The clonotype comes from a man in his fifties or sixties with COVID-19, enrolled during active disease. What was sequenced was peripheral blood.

The CDR3 region is CASSLVGDNSPLHF. The CDR3 DNA sequence: TGTGCCAGCAGCTTAGTGGGCGATAATTCACCCCTCCACTTT. V is TRBV7-6 and J is TRBJ1-6; no reliable D call. This CDR3 spans 14 amino acids. Germline V gives CDR1 SGHVS, CDR2 FNYEAQ. Trimming cost V 1 base and J 5 bases, with 6 bases left between them.